Below, 25 T cell receptor beta chains from the same sample are listed, as sequenced in a study of cytomegalovirus exposure and HLA in healthy donors. 60 Vbeta and 13 Jbeta primers were used in PCR. Clones were read by immunoSEQ multiplex PCR, and TCRdb kept only the in-frame ones, dropping some. In the table there are about 120,000 clones, around 79% of which are singletons. The source material was PBMCs. The receptors shown here come from a young woman in good health and CMV-seronegative.

This chain links TRBV5-1 with TRBJ1-3; possibly TRBD1 for D (5 bases). The CDR3 consists of 16 residues. Trimming removed 0 bases at V and 3 bases at J, with 13 bases between. Germline V lookup: CDR1 SGHRS, CDR2 YFSETQ. The CDR3 loop reads CASSLVAGLGGNTIYF. The CDR3 coding sequence is TGCGCCAGCAGCTTGGTGGCAGGGTTAGGTGGAAACACCATATATTTT. Supplemented by reference TRBV5-1 and TRBJ1-3, the full variable domain reads KAGVTQTPRYLIKTRGQQVTLSCSPISGHRSVSWYQQTPGQGLQFLFEYFSETQRNKGNFPGRFSGRQFSNSRSEMNVSTLELGDSALYLCASSLVAGLGGNTIYFGEGSWLTVV.

This chain joins TRBV19 and TRBJ1-1; D is unresolved. The CDR3 has 12 residues. CDR1 is LNHDA and CDR2 is SQIVND in the germline V gene (reference sequence). Trimming left V 5 bases short and J 9 bases short, with 13 bases between. CDR3 nucleotides: TGTGCCAGTAGTCCTCCGACTCGTAAAGCTTTCTTT. Protein product: CASSPPTRKAFF.

The gene calls are TRBV7-8 and TRBJ2-2; TRBD2 aligns across 11 bases. Trimming cost V 5 bases and J 5 bases; bases outside gene matches: 10. This CDR3 has 17 amino acids. Germline CDR1 and CDR2: SGHVS and FQNEAQ. The CDR3 loop reads CASSPRTSGLPTGELFF. The CDR3 DNA follows: TGTGCCAGCAGCCCCAGGACTAGCGGGCTACCAACCGGGGAGCTGTTTTTT. The complete variable domain, with remaining parts taken from reference TRBV7-8 and TRBJ2-2, reads GAGVSQSPRYKVAKRGQDVALRCDPISGHVSLFWYQQALGQGPEFLTYFQNEAQLDKSGLPSDRFFAERPEGSVSTLKIQRTQQEDSAVYLCASSPRTSGLPTGELFFGEGSRLTVL.

V is TRBV7-9 and J is TRBJ2-5, with TRBD1 identical over 9 bases. V was clipped by 3 bases and J by 2 bases; unmatched bases: 4. Germline values: CDR1 SEHNR, CDR2 FQNEAQ (reference sequence). CDR3 length equals 15 residues. CDR3 bases: TGTGCCAGCAGCTTCGGGGACAGGGTACAAGAGACCCAGTACTTC. Translation gives CASSFGDRVQETQYF. Using reference TRBV7-9 and TRBJ2-5 for the parts outside the CDR3, the full variable domain is DTGVSQNPRHKITKRGQNVTFRCDPISEHNRLYWYRQTLGQGPEFLTYFQNEAQLEKSRLLSDRFSAERPKGSFSTLEIQRTEQGDSAMYLCASSFGDRVQETQYFGPGTRLLVL.

The chain joins TRBV5-4 to TRBJ1-2; 8 bases match TRBD1. Per germline, CDR1 SGHNT and CDR2 YYREEE (reference sequence). Losses at the gene ends were 5 bases for V and 13 bases for J; bases not matched to a gene: 10. The CDR3 has 12 residues. The CDR3 spells CASSVDRAVFTF. The DNA for the CDR3 is TGTGCCAGCAGTGTGGACAGGGCCGTATTCACCTTC.

The rearrangement joins TRBV7-9 to TRBJ1-1; 9 positions match TRBD1. Germline V gene lookup returns CDR1 SEHNR and CDR2 FQNEAQ (reference sequence). The CDR3 extends over 15 amino acids. V lost 2 bases, J lost 4 bases, and 5 bases stayed unmatched. The CDR3 DNA reads TGTGCCAGCAGCTTAACTCCGACAGGGGGCACTGAAGCTTTCTTT. Translation: CASSLTPTGGTEAFF.

This clone was detected only a few times. CDR3 residues: CASSDLPSGDNEQFF. The CDR3 nucleotides read TGCGCCAGCAGCGACCTCCCTAGCGGAGACAATGAGCAGTTCTTC. The chain recombines TRBV4-1 with TRBJ2-1; 7 nucleotides agree with TRBD2. The V gene end was trimmed by 5 bases and the J gene end by 5 bases; junction bases not matched to a gene: 9. Germline V gene lookup returns CDR1 MGHRA and CDR2 YSYEKL. The CDR3 is 15 residues long.

The J gene is TRBJ2-5, the V gene TRBV29-1; TRBD2 matches at 7 bases. The trim removed 3 bases at V and 9 bases at J, leaving 1 base unmatched. Germline CDR1 SQVTM, CDR2 ANQGSEA. There are 10 residues in the CDR3. CDR3 sequence: CSVDREAQYF. For the CDR3, the DNA is TGCAGCGTTGATCGGGAGGCCCAGTACTTC. Combining the CDR3 with reference TRBV29-1 and TRBJ2-5 gives the whole variable domain SAVISQKPSRDICQRGTSLTIQCQVDSQVTMMFWYRQQPGQSLTLIATANQGSEATYESGFVIDKFPISRPNLTFSTLTVSNMSPEDSSIYLCSVDREAQYFGPGTRLLVL.

The J gene is TRBJ2-7, the V gene TRBV10-3; 10 nucleotides agree with TRBD1. The junction had 4 bases not matched to a gene; V was cut back by 4 bases and J by 4 bases. This CDR3 has 14 residues. Germline CDR1 ENHRY, CDR2 SYGVKD. CDR3 residues: CAISGGTGEYEQYF. The CDR3 bases are TGTGCCATCAGTGGCGGGACAGGGGAATACGAGCAGTACTTC.

V usage is TRBV5-1 and J usage is TRBJ2-1; 10 bases match TRBD1. CDR3 length: 16 residues. The germline gives CDR1 SGHRS, CDR2 YFSETQ. Unmatched junction bases numbered 8, after V lost 3 bases and J lost 5 bases. CDR3 sequence: CASSSTGTGVNNEQFF. CDR3 nucleotides: TGCGCCAGCAGCTCCACCGGGACAGGGGTAAACAATGAGCAGTTCTTC. Filled out from reference TRBV5-1 and TRBJ2-1, the complete variable domain reads KAGVTQTPRYLIKTRGQQVTLSCSPISGHRSVSWYQQTPGQGLQFLFEYFSETQRNKGNFPGRFSGRQFSNSRSEMNVSTLELGDSALYLCASSSTGTGVNNEQFFGPGTRLTVL.

V gene TRBV7-9 combines with J gene TRBJ2-1; D remains ambiguous. Germline V gene sequence: CDR1 SEHNR, CDR2 FQNEAQ (reference sequence). V gave up 6 bases and J gave up 10 bases, with 10 bases separating them. The CDR3 has 11 residues. The CDR3 loop reads CASSLGFEQFF. Here the CDR3 DNA reads TGTGCCAGCAGTTTGGGCTTCGAGCAGTTCTTC.

This chain links TRBV2 with TRBJ2-1, with TRBD2 identical over 7 bases. From germline, CDR1 is SNHLY and CDR2 FYNNEI. The CDR3 runs to 15 residues. V shed 6 bases and J 4 bases; nucleotides not matched to a gene: 9. CDR3 sequence: CASSVTSATYNEQFF. Written as DNA, the CDR3 is TGTGCCAGCAGCGTAACTAGCGCTACATACAATGAGCAGTTCTTC.

The J gene is TRBJ2-5, the V gene TRBV5-6, with a tentative D call TRBD1 (5 bases). Germline CDR1 is SGHDT and CDR2 is YYEEEE. CDR3 length: 18 amino acids. Trimming took 1 base from V and 3 from J, leaving 22 bases between them. CDR3 region: CASSLLAGWVIEEETQYF. CDR3 sequence (DNA): TGTGCCAGCAGCTTGTTGGCAGGGTGGGTAATTGAGGAAGAGACCCAGTACTTC.

This clone has a handful of counts. J is TRBJ1-5 and V is TRBV2; a weak D match, TRBD1 (5 bases). Germline-derived CDR1 and CDR2 are SNHLY and FYNNEI. V was cut by 0 bases and J by 6 bases, with 9 bases left in between. This CDR3 comprises 14 residues. The DNA for the CDR3 is TGTGCCAGCAGTGAAGCGGGCAGGGTTCAGCCCCAGCATTTT. Translated, it gives CASSEAGRVQPQHF.

V and J are TRBV4-3 and TRBJ2-7, with 7 nucleotides matching TRBD1. The CDR3 consists of 17 residues. V gave up 3 bases and J gave up 3 bases; unmatched junction bases: 14. Germline CDR1 and CDR2: LGHNA and YSLEER. CDR3 residues: CASSHNVGTAYDYEQYF. The DNA for the CDR3 is TGCGCCAGCAGCCACAACGTTGGGACAGCCTATGACTACGAGCAGTACTTC.

The chain is built from TRBV7-2 and TRBJ2-1, with 12 bases lining up with TRBD2. CDR3 length: 16 amino acids. CDR1 and CDR2 (germline): SGHTA, FQGNSA. Unmatched junction bases numbered 5, after V lost 2 bases and J lost 6 bases. The CDR3 loop is CASSLTLAGGTNEQFF. The CDR3 nucleotides are TGTGCCAGCAGCTTAACCCTAGCGGGGGGGACCAATGAGCAGTTCTTC.

CDR3: CASRPGTGEGEQYF. The CDR3 DNA reads as TGTGCCAGCAGACCGGGGACAGGCGAAGGGGAGCAGTACTTC. V gene TRBV11-2 combines with J gene TRBJ2-7; 8 bases agree with TRBD1. The CDR3 contains 14 residues. Trimming cost V 6 bases and J 7 bases; bases outside gene matches: 11. Germline lookup yields CDR1 SGHAT and CDR2 FQNNGV.

The chain joins TRBV28 to TRBJ1-3, with D uncertain. Germline V gives CDR1 MDHEN, CDR2 SYDVKM. The CDR3 consists of 10 residues. As DNA, the CDR3 is TGTGCAACGGGGGGAAACACCATATATTTT. Protein product: CATGGNTIYF. The full variable domain, rest sourced from reference TRBV28 and TRBJ1-3, is DVKVTQSSRYLVKRTGEKVFLECVQDMDHENMFWYRQDPGLGLRLIYFSYDVKMKEKGDIPEGYSVSREKKERFSLILESASTNQTSMYLCATGGNTIYFGEGSWLTVV.

This chain links TRBV30 with TRBJ1-4; unclear D gene. CDR3 length: 15 amino acids. The V end was cut by 2 bases, the J end by 0 bases, with 10 bases between. Germline CDR1 reads GTSNPN; CDR2 reads SVGIG (reference sequence). The CDR3 loop reads CAWSPDLATNEKLFF. In nucleotides, the CDR3 is TGTGCCTGGAGTCCAGATTTGGCAACTAATGAAAAACTGTTTTTT.

This clone was observed once. V usage is TRBV27 and J usage is TRBJ1-3, with 7 bases aligning to TRBD1. Germline V gives CDR1 MNHEY, CDR2 SMNVEV (reference sequence). The ends lost 6 bases at V and 2 bases at J; junction bases unmatched: 4. This CDR3 is 14 amino acids long. As DNA, the CDR3 is TGTGCCAGCAGGAAGACAGGGACTGGAAACACCATATATTTT. It specifies CASRKTGTGNTIYF.

The rearrangement joins TRBV7-7 to TRBJ2-2; D uncertain. Trimming pared 4 bases from V and 1 base from J, leaving 4 bases between. The CDR3 extends over 13 amino acids. CDR1 SSHAT and CDR2 FNYEAQ come from the germline V gene (reference sequence). The CDR3, as DNA: TGTGCCAGCAGCTCGTTGAACACCGGGGAGCTGTTTTTT. Translating it yields CASSSLNTGELFF.

With respect to this clone: The same CDR3 can be traced to other DNA sequences in this sample. The chain employs TRBV6-1 and TRBJ2-7, with D tentatively TRBD2 (5 bases). Germline CDR1 reads MNHNS; CDR2 reads SASEGT. This CDR3 is built from 12 residues. V was shortened by 2 bases and J by 4 bases, with 6 bases between the two germline ends. CDR3: CASSESGYEQYF. The CDR3 DNA follows: TGTGCCAGCAGTGAATCGGGGTACGAGCAGTACTTC.

Of note for this clone: This sample includes further DNA sequences coding for the same CDR3. This rearrangement joins TRBV5-4 to TRBJ2-7; D uncertain. CDR3 length equals 13 residues. Germline V gene data show CDR1 as SGHNT and CDR2 as YYREEE (reference sequence). Trimming pared 5 bases from V and 4 bases from J, leaving 13 bases between. DNA of the CDR3: TGTGCCAGCAGTTTGTCCTCAGGTTACGAGCAGTACTTC. Its translation: CASSLSSGYEQYF.

This chain links TRBV5-1 with TRBJ2-3, with 9 positions matching TRBD1. V dropped 3 bases and J dropped 2; count of bases not matched to a gene: 4. This CDR3 has 15 amino acids. Germline CDR1 SGHRS, CDR2 YFSETQ. In DNA, the CDR3 is TGCGCCAGCAGCTGGAGGACAGGGGCCACAGATACGCAGTATTTT. Protein: CASSWRTGATDTQYF.

The gene calls are TRBV5-6 and TRBJ1-2, with 8 bases that match TRBD1. The CDR3 extends over 14 amino acids. Germline values: CDR1 SGHDT, CDR2 YYEEEE. The trim removed 5 bases at V and 5 bases at J, leaving 8 bases unmatched. The CDR3 coding sequence is TGTGCCAGCAGAATTTCAGGGGGCTTTTATGGCTACACCTTC. As protein: CASRISGGFYGYTF.